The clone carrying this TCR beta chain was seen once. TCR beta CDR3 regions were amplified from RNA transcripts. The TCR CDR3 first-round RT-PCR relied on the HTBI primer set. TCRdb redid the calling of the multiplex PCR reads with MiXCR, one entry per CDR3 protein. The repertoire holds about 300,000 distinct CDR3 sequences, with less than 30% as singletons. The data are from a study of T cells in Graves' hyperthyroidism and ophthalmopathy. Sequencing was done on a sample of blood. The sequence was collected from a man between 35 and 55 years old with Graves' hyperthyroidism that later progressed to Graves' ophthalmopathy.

CDR3 region: CASQVGRNTEAFF. CDR3 coding DNA: TGTGCCAGCCAGGTCGGCCGCAACACTGAAGCTTTCTTT. The rearrangement links TRBV12-3 or TRBV12-4 to TRBJ1-1; D not resolved. With 8 bases removed from V and 2 bases from J, the gap between germline ends came to 12 bases. The CDR3 spans 13 residues.